Listed here are 18 T cell receptor beta chains from one sample, sequenced in a study of T-cell memory formation after mild COVID-19. TCRdb reprocessed the 5' RACE reads with MiXCR, giving one entry per CDR3 protein. The table includes tens of thousands of distinct CDR3 sequences, roughly 25% detected once. Sequencing input: PBMCs or a T cell subset sorted from them (not recorded which). These receptors were obtained from a young man who had mild COVID-19 (a few samples of this study predate the infection). Cell type and time point are not known.

In its sample, this clonotype was seen once. V usage is TRBV12-3 or TRBV12-4 and J usage is TRBJ1-2; TRBD1 matches 9 bases. The V and J ends lost 1 base and 7 bases, in that order; junction bases with no gene match: 4. The CDR3 has 14 amino acids. CDR3 sequence: CASSLGTGVRGYTF. DNA of the CDR3: TGTGCCAGCAGTTTAGGGACAGGGGTTCGTGGCTACACCTTC.

The chain links TRBV4-3 to TRBJ2-3; 9 nucleotides match TRBD2. The germline V gene encodes CDR1 LGHNA and CDR2 YSLEER. V was pared by 4 bases and J by 6 bases, with 8 bases of the junction left unmatched. The CDR3 runs to 15 residues. CDR3 in DNA: TGCGCCAGCAGCCCAGTAGCGGGAGAGTCCGATACGCAGTATTTT. Its protein product is CASSPVAGESDTQYF.

There are many counts of this clonotype. This chain joins TRBV29-1 and TRBJ1-1; D gene unclear. The germline V and J ends were trimmed by 4 bases and 0 bases, with 6 bases remaining between them. From germline, CDR1 is SQVTM and CDR2 ANQGSEA. The CDR3 loop spans 12 amino acids. The CDR3 DNA follows: TGCAGCGTTGGTAGGATGAACACTGAAGCTTTCTTT. It yields the protein CSVGRMNTEAFF.

This clonotype was counted only a few times. This chain joins TRBV5-5 and TRBJ1-6; a weak D match, TRBD1 (6 bases). Germline CDR1 reads SGHKS; CDR2 reads YYEKEE (reference sequence). V was shortened by 2 bases and J by 3 bases, with 12 bases between the two germline ends. CDR3 length: 16 residues. CDR3 sequence reads: CASSFTGSSYNSPLHF. Written as DNA, the CDR3 is TGTGCCAGCAGCTTCACAGGGTCGAGCTATAATTCACCCCTCCACTTT.

This clonotype was observed at least ten times. This rearrangement joins TRBV14 to TRBJ2-7; D perhaps matches TRBD2 (6 bases). There are 14 residues in the CDR3. Germline values: CDR1 SGHDN, CDR2 FVKESK. The germline V and J ends were trimmed by 4 bases and 1 base, with 11 bases remaining between them. In DNA form, the CDR3 reads TGTGCCAGCAGCCCGGAGGGCTTTTCCTACGAGCAGTACTTC. This translates into CASSPEGFSYEQYF.

The rearrangement uses TRBV4-1 and TRBJ2-1; TRBD2 matches 8 bases. The CDR3 loop spans 13 amino acids. V was clipped by 8 bases and J by 6 bases; unmatched bases: 6. Germline values: CDR1 MGHRA, CDR2 YSYEKL. In nucleotides, the CDR3 is TGCGCCAGCGGAGGGCGGGGGGCCAATGAGCAGTTCTTC. It is translated as CASGGRGANEQFF.

This clonotype was detected a few times. The chain couples TRBV20-1 to TRBJ2-1; perhaps TRBD2 as D (5 bases). Germline-derived CDR1 and CDR2 are DFQATT and SNEGSKA (reference sequence). V shed 4 bases and J shed 6 bases, with 19 bases lying between them. The CDR3 runs to 15 residues. The CDR3, as DNA: TGCAGTGCTACACCCGGGATAGGGCTATTCAATGAGCAGTTCTTC. This codes for CSATPGIGLFNEQFF.

The J gene is TRBJ2-5, the V gene TRBV4-3; TRBD2 might be the D (7 bases). This CDR3 contains 17 residues. V was cut by 4 bases and J by 2 bases, with 20 bases left in between. CDR1 and CDR2 (germline): LGHNA, YSLEER. The CDR3 sequence: CASSPGWRGPVQETQYF. The CDR3 coding sequence is TGCGCCAGCAGCCCTGGATGGCGGGGGCCTGTTCAAGAGACCCAGTACTTC.

The rearrangement uses TRBV10-3 and TRBJ2-2, with 9 bases matching TRBD2. Germline V CDR1 and CDR2: ENHRY, SYGVKD. Losses at the gene ends were 2 bases for V and 1 base for J; bases not matched to a gene: 2. The CDR3 spans 16 residues. The CDR3 DNA follows: TGTGCCATCAGTGAGCTAGCGGGGCTGAACACCGGGGAGCTGTTTTTT. Translating it yields CAISELAGLNTGELFF.

The V call is TRBV6-5, the J call TRBJ2-7; maybe TRBD2 (6 bases). Per germline, CDR1 MNHEY and CDR2 SVGAGI. CDR3 length equals 14 residues. Trimming removed 0 bases at V and 4 bases at J, with 10 bases between. Written as DNA, the CDR3 is TGTGCCAGCAGTTACTCGATTGGAGGGTACGAGCAGTACGTC. This translates into CASSYSIGGYEQYV.

This clonotype was seen a few times. The chain recombines TRBV7-9 with TRBJ2-7, with D maybe TRBD1 (5 bases). Germline V lookup: CDR1 SEHNR, CDR2 FQNEAQ (reference sequence). The V end lost 3 bases, the J end lost 4 bases, and 22 bases lay between the germline ends. The CDR3 runs to 17 residues. The CDR3 reads CASSFPGPAGPSYEQYF. CDR3 bases: TGTGCCAGCAGCTTTCCAGGGCCCGCAGGGCCGAGTTACGAGCAGTACTTC.

The chain joins TRBV20-1 to TRBJ1-2, with D possibly matching TRBD1 (5 bases). Germline CDR1 and CDR2: DFQATT and SNEGSKA (reference sequence). V lost 3 bases, J lost 3 bases, and 8 bases lay in between. This CDR3 spans 12 amino acids. The CDR3 region has the DNA TGCAGTGCTAGTCAGGGTGACTATGGCTACACCTTC. It encodes CSASQGDYGYTF.

The sample holds many counts of this clonotype. CDR3 bases: TGTGCCAGCAGCCGCGGGCCGGAGGGAATGTCCTACAATGAGCAGTTCTTC. Translated: CASSRGPEGMSYNEQFF. The chain employs TRBV14 and TRBJ2-1; weak D call: TRBD2 (6 bases). CDR3 length: 17 amino acids. In germline, CDR1 is SGHDN, CDR2 FVKESK. The ends were cut back, 4 bases at V and 1 base at J, with 17 bases in the middle.

V gene TRBV14 combines with J gene TRBJ2-7, with D possibly TRBD2 on 6 matching bases. Deletions cut 5 bases from V and 3 bases from J, with 14 bases between. The CDR3 is 14 amino acids. The germline V gene has CDR1 SGHDN and CDR2 FVKESK. The CDR3 reads CASSVRDGGYEQYF. The CDR3 DNA is TGTGCCAGCAGCGTCCGAGACGGGGGCTACGAGCAGTACTTC.

This clonotype was counted between two and nine times. J is TRBJ2-7 and V is TRBV29-1; D gene unclear. The CDR3 has 12 amino acids. CDR1 is SQVTM and CDR2 is ANQGSEA in the germline V gene. The V end lost 6 bases, the J end lost 0 bases, and 9 bases lay between the germline ends. The CDR3 region has the DNA TGCAGCGTCGTCTATAGCTCCTACGAGCAGTACTTC. Its protein is CSVVYSSYEQYF.

The V and J genes are TRBV10-3 and TRBJ2-1; D assignment may be TRBD1 or TRBD2 (5 bases each). V lost 4 bases and J 5 bases, leaving 18 bases between the germline ends. The CDR3 is made up of 16 amino acids. Germline V gene lookup returns CDR1 ENHRY and CDR2 SYGVKD. DNA of the CDR3: TGTGCCATCAGTGGGGACGAGGCAGTCCATCACAATGAGCAGTTCTTC. Its protein is CAISGDEAVHHNEQFF.

The table lists this clonotype with many counts. The chain recombines TRBV6-1 with TRBJ2-5, with TRBD1 matching 9 bases. The V and J ends lost 0 bases and 1 base, in that order; junction bases with no gene match: 0. There are 15 residues in the CDR3. The germline V gene encodes CDR1 MNHNS and CDR2 SASEGT. The CDR3 spells CASSEATGGQETQYF. The CDR3 coding sequence is TGTGCCAGCAGTGAAGCGACAGGGGGCCAAGAGACCCAGTACTTC.

The table lists this clonotype with a few counts. CDR3 residues: CASRYAGAYNEQFF. In DNA, the CDR3 is TGTGCCAGCAGGTACGCGGGGGCCTACAATGAGCAGTTCTTC. The chain has TRBV11-2 and TRBJ2-1; TRBD2 matches 7 bases. V lost 6 bases, J lost 2 bases, and 4 bases stayed unmatched. The CDR3 totals 14 residues. Germline V gene lookup returns CDR1 SGHAT and CDR2 FQNNGV.